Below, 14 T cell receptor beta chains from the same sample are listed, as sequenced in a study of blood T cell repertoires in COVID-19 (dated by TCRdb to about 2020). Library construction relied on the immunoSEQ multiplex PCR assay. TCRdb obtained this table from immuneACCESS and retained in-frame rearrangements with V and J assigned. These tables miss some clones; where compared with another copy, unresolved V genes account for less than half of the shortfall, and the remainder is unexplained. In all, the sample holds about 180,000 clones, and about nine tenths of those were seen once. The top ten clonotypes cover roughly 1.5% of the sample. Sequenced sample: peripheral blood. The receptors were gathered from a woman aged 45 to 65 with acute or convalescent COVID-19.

This CDR3 is CASSLSQGYNSPLHF. In nucleotides, the CDR3 is TGTGCCAGCAGCCTCTCACAGGGGTATAATTCACCCCTCCACTTT. The V gene is TRBV5-4, the J gene TRBJ1-6, with 7 nucleotides matching TRBD1. The CDR3 spans 15 residues. Germline CDR1 is SGHNT and CDR2 is YYREEE (reference sequence). After removal of 4 bases from V and 4 bases from J, the junction contained 5 bases not matched to a gene.

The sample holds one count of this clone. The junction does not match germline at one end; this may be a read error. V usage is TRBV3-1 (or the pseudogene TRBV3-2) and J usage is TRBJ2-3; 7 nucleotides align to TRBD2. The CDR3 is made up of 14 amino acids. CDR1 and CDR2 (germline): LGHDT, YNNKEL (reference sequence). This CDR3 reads CASNQGGLGDTQYF. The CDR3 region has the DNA TGTGCCAGCAACCAAGGTGGACTAGGAGATACGCAGTATTTT.

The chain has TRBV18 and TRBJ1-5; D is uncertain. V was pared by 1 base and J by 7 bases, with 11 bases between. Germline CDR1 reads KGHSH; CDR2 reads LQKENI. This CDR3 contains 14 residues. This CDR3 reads CASSPREVGQPQHF. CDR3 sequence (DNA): TGTGCCAGCTCACCACGAGAGGTTGGACAGCCCCAGCATTTT.

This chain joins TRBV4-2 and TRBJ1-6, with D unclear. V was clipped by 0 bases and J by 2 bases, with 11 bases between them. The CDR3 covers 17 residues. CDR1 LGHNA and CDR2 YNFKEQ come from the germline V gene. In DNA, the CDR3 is TGTGCCAGCAGCCAAGATCATGGGCAGCCCTATAATTCACCCCTCCACTTT. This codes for CASSQDHGQPYNSPLHF.

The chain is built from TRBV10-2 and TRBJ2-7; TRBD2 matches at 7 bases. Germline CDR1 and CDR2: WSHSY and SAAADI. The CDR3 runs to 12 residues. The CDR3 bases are TGCTACTCTTGGCGGGAGTTCTACGAGCAGTACTTC. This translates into CYSWREFYEQYF.

The CDR3 sequence: CASSVEDRAKGYGYTF. The CDR3 coding sequence is TGTGCCAGCAGCGTCGAGGACAGGGCCAAAGGGTATGGCTACACCTTC. The chain links TRBV9 to TRBJ1-2; 8 bases are shared with TRBD1. This CDR3 comprises 16 residues. From germline, CDR1 is SGDLS and CDR2 YYNGEE. Trimming cost V 2 bases and J 5 bases; bases outside gene matches: 11.

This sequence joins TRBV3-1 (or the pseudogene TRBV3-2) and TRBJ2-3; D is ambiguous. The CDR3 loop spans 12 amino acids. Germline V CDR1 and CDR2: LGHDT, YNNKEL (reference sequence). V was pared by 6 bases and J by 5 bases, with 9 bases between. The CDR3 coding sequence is TGTGCCAGCAGTCATTTCGGAGATACGCAGTATTTT. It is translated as CASSHFGDTQYF.

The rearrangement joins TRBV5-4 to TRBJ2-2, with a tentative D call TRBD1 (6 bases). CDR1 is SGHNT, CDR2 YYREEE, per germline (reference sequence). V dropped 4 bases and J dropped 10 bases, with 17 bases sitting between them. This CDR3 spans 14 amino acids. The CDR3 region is CASSQPGQNPELFF. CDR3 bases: TGTGCCAGCAGCCAACCGGGACAAAACCCGGAGCTGTTTTTT.

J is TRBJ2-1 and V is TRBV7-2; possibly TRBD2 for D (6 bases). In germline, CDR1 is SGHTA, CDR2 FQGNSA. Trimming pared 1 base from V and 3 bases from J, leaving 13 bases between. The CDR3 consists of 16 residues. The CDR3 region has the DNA TGTGCCAGCAGCTTAGACCGGCAGGGAGGCTACAATGAGCAGTTCTTC. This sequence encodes CASSLDRQGGYNEQFF.

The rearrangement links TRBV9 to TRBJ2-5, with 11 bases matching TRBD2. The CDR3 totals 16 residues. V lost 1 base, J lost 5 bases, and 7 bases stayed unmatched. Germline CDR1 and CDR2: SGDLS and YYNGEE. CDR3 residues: CASSVNSGGAWETQYF. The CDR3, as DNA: TGTGCCAGCAGCGTAAATAGCGGGGGGGCCTGGGAGACCCAGTACTTC. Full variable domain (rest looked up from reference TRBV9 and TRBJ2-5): DSGVTQTPKHLITATGQRVTLRCSPRSGDLSVYWYQQSLDQGLQFLIQYYNGEERAKGNILERFSAQQFPDLHSELNLSSLELGDSALYFCASSVNSGGAWETQYFGPGTRLLVL.

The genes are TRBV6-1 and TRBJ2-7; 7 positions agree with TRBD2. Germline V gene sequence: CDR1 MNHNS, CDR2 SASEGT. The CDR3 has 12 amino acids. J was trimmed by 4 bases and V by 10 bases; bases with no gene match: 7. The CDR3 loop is CATSTSPYEQYF. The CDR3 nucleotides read TGTGCCACCTCGACTAGCCCATACGAGCAGTACTTC.

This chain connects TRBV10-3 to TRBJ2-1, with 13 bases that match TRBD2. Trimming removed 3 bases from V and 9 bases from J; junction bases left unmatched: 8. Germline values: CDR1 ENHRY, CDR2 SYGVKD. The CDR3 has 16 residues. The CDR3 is CAISDRTSGSGSEQFF. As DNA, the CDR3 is TGTGCCATCAGTGACAGGACTAGCGGGAGCGGGAGTGAGCAGTTCTTC.

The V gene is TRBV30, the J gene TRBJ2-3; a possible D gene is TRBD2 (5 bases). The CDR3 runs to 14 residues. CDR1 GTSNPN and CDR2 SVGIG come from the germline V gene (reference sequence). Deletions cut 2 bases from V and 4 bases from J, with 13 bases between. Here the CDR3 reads CAWSPGISPDTQYF. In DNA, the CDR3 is TGTGCCTGGAGTCCGGGGATCTCCCCAGATACGCAGTATTTT.

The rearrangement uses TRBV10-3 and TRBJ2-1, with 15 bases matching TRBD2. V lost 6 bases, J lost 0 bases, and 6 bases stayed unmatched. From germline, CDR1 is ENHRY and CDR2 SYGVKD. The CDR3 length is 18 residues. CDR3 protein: CAIRNGTSGGSSYNEQFF. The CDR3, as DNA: TGTGCCATCAGGAACGGGACTAGCGGGGGGAGCTCCTACAATGAGCAGTTCTTC.